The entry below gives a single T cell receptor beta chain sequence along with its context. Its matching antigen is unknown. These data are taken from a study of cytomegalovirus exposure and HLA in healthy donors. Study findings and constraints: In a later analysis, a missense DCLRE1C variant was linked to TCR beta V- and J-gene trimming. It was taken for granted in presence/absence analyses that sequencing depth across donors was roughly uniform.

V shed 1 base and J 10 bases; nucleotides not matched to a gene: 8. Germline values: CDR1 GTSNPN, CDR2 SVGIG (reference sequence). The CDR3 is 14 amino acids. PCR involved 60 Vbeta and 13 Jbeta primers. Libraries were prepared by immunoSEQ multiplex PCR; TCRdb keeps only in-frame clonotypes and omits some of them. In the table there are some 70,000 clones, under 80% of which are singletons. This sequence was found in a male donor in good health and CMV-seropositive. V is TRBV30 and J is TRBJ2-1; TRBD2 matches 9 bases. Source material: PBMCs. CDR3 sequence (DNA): TGTGCCTGGAGTGAGGCGGGGGGGCCACGAGAGCAGTTCTTC. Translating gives CAWSEAGGPREQFF.